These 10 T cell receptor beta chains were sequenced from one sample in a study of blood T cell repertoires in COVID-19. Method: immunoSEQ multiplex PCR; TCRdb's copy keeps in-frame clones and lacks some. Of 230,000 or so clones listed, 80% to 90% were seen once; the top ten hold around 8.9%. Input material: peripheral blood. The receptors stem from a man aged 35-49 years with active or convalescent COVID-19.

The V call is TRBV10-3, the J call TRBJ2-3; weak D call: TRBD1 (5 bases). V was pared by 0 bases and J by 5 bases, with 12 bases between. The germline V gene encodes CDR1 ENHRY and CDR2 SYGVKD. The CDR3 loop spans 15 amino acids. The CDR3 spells CAISESTGARDTQYF. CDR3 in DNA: TGTGCCATCAGTGAGTCTACAGGCGCGAGAGATACGCAGTATTTT.

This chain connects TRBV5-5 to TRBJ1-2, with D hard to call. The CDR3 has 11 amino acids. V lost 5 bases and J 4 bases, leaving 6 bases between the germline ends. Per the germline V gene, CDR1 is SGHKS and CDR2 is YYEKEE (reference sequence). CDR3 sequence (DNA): TGTGCCAGCAGTTATTCCTATGGCTACACCTTC. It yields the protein CASSYSYGYTF. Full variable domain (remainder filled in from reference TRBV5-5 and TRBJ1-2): DAGVTQSPTHLIKTRGQQVTLRCSPISGHKSVSWYQQVLGQGPQFIFQYYEKEERGRGNFPDRFSARQFPNYSSELNVNALLLGDSALYLCASSYSYGYTFGSGTRLTVV.

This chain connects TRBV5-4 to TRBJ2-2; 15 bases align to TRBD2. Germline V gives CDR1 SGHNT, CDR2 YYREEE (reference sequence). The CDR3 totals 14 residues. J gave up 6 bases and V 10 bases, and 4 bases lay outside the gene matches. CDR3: CAAGLAGGAGELFF. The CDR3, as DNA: TGTGCCGCGGGACTAGCGGGAGGAGCCGGGGAGCTGTTTTTT.

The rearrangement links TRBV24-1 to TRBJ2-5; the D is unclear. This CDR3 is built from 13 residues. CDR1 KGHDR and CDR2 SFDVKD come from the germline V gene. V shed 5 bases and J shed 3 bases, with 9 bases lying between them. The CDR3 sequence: CATSAPVEETQYF. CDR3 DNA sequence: TGTGCCACCAGTGCCCCCGTCGAAGAGACCCAGTACTTC.

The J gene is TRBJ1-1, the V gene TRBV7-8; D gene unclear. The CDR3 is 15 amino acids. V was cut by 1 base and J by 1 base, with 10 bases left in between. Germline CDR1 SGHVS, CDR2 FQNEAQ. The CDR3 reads CASSLGGGKNTEAFF. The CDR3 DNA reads TGTGCCAGCAGCTTAGGCGGAGGAAAGAACACTGAAGCTTTCTTT. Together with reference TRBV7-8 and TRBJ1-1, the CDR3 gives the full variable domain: GAGVSQSPRYKVAKRGQDVALRCDPISGHVSLFWYQQALGQGPEFLTYFQNEAQLDKSGLPSDRFFAERPEGSVSTLKIQRTQQEDSAVYLCASSLGGGKNTEAFFGQGTRLTVV.

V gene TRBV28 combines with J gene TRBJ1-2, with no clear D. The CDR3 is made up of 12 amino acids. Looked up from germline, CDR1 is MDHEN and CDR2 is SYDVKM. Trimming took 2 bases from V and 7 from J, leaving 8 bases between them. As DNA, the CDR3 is TGTGCCAGCAGTTTAGGAGGGTTTGGCTACACCTTC. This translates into CASSLGGFGYTF.

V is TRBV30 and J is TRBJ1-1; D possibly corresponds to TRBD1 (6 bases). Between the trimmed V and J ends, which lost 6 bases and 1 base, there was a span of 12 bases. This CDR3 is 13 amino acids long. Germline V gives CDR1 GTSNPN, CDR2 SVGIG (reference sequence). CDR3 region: CACIGQPNTEAFF. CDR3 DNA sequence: TGTGCCTGCATAGGACAGCCGAACACTGAAGCTTTCTTT.

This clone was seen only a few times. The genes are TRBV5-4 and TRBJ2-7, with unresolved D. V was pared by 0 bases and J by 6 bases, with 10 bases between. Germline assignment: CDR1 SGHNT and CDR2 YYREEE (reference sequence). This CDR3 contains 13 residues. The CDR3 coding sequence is TGTGCCAGCAGCTTGGAACTAATCGGCGAGCAGTACTTC. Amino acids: CASSLELIGEQYF. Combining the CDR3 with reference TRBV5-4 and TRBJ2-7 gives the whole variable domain ETGVTQSPTHLIKTRGQQVTLRCSSQSGHNTVSWYQQALGQGPQFIFQYYREEENGRGNFPPRFSGLQFPNYSSELNVNALELDDSALYLCASSLELIGEQYFGPGTRLTVT.

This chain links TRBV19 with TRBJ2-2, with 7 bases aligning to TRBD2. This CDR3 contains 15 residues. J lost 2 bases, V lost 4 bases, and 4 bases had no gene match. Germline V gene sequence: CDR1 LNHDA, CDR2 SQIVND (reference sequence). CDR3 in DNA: TGTGCCAGTAGTACCCCGGGACTAAACACCGGGGAGCTGTTTTTT. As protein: CASSTPGLNTGELFF. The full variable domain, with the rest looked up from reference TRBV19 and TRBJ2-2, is DGGITQSPKYLFRKEGQNVTLSCEQNLNHDAMYWYRQDPGQGLRLIYYSQIVNDFQKGDIAEGYSVSREKKESFPLTVTSAQKNPTAFYLCASSTPGLNTGELFFGEGSRLTVL.

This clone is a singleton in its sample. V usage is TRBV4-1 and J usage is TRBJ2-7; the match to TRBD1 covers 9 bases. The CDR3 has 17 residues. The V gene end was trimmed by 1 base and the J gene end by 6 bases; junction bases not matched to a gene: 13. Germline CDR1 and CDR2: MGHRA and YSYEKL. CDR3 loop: CASSQGPLYGTGTEQYF. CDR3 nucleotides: TGCGCCAGCAGCCAAGGCCCCCTCTACGGGACAGGGACCGAGCAGTACTTC.